A single T cell receptor (beta chain) is shown here with its context. Time point reported: peripheral blood 6 weeks after treatment start. The entry originates in a study of PD-L1 blockade in urothelial cancer. Study context: T cells numbered a median of approximately 140,000 in the blood samples.

This CDR3 contains 13 residues. CDR1 is SEHNR, CDR2 FQNEAQ, per germline (reference sequence). The J segment lost 5 bases and the V segment lost 5 bases, leaving 4 bases of the junction unmatched. Assay: immunoSEQ multiplex PCR; the TCRdb copy retains only in-frame clones and omits some. The sample contains 31,000 or so clones, roughly 87% of which appear only once. This receptor was obtained from a man older than 75 with urothelial cancer. The sequencing here drew on PBMCs, taken around atezolizumab (anti-PD-L1) treatment. This chain connects TRBV7-9 to TRBJ2-7, with 9 bases lining up with TRBD1. The chain's CDR3 is CASSLTGGNEQYF. The DNA of the CDR3 is TGTGCCAGCAGCCTTACAGGGGGCAACGAGCAGTACTTC.